The 4 T cell receptor beta chains listed next were all sequenced from one sample in a study of control samples from healthy donors and cancer patients. The method was immunoSEQ multiplex PCR; TCRdb's version includes in-frame clones alone and lacks a portion of them. This table holds about 60,000 clones, roughly 86% found once. Sequencing used blood. These TCRs come from a man between 50 and 59 years old in good health.

The chain combines TRBV5-1 with TRBJ1-2; tentative D call: TRBD1 (5 bases). CDR3 length: 15 amino acids. Germline values: CDR1 SGHRS, CDR2 YFSETQ. Deletions cut 3 bases from V and 2 bases from J, with 14 bases between. The CDR3 region has the DNA TGCGCCAGCAGCTCCGGGACTTTGAGGAACTATGGCTACACCTTC. Translating it yields CASSSGTLRNYGYTF.

The CDR3 sequence is CASRPRDRAWGLFF. CDR3 in DNA: TGTGCCAGTAGGCCCCGAGACAGGGCCTGGGGGCTGTTTTTT. The gene calls are TRBV19 and TRBJ2-2, with 7 nucleotides matching TRBD1. The V gene's germline CDR1 is LNHDA and CDR2 SQIVND (reference sequence). V shed 6 bases and J 13 bases; nucleotides not matched to a gene: 14. CDR3 length equals 14 residues.

The rearrangement joins TRBV28 to TRBJ1-1, with D tentatively TRBD1 (6 bases). Germline values: CDR1 MDHEN, CDR2 SYDVKM. V lost 6 bases and J 5 bases, leaving 16 bases between the germline ends. The CDR3 runs 14 residues. CDR3 region: CASSPGQYRTEAFF. The CDR3 DNA sequence: TGTGCCAGCAGCCCAGGACAGTATCGGACTGAAGCTTTCTTT.

As regards this clone: One end of the junction is discordant with germline, which a read error may explain. This chain connects TRBV18 to TRBJ1-2; the match to TRBD1 covers 7 bases. In germline, CDR1 is KGHSH, CDR2 LQKENI. CDR3 length: 13 amino acids. The CDR3 spells CASSPQGNYGYTF. The CDR3 DNA reads as TGTGCCAGCTCTCCACAGGGGAACTATGGCTACACCTTC.